Following are 30 T cell receptor beta chains from one sample sequenced in a study of human T cells and chemical hapten exposure. Using its own MiXCR run on the RACE reads, TCRdb lists one record per CDR3 protein. The sample carries 40,000 to 50,000 distinct CDR3 sequences, under 4.5% recorded once. Time point indicated: patch test 1, 2 weeks after DPC sensitization. Treatment here: therapeutic diphenylcyclopropenone sensitization with weekly scalp DPC. Unfractionated whole blood was the source of the extracted total RNA. Material: whole blood, obtained in connection with sensitization to the hapten diphenylcyclopropenone (DPC). The receptors here all came from a man aged 50-59 years with alopecia areata. Some clones in this sample may be carry-over from other donors' samples.

V is TRBV9 and J is TRBJ2-3; D is unclear. V was trimmed by 0 bases and J by 6 bases, leaving 14 bases between them. Germline V gene lookup returns CDR1 SGDLS and CDR2 YYNGEE. The CDR3 runs 15 residues. The CDR3 DNA reads TGTGCCAGCAGCGTAGGATGGGAACCCACGGATACGCAGTATTTT. This encodes CASSVGWEPTDTQYF.

This clonotype has at least ten counts. V usage is TRBV20-1 and J usage is TRBJ2-1; a possible D gene is TRBD2 (6 bases). Per the germline V gene, CDR1 is DFQATT and CDR2 is SNEGSKA (reference sequence). With 3 bases removed from V and 7 bases from J, the gap between germline ends came to 13 bases. This CDR3 is 13 amino acids long. The CDR3 DNA reads TGCAGTGCTAGCTTACTAGCTGAGAATGAGCAGTTCTTC. It yields the protein CSASLLAENEQFF.

This clonotype was picked up many times. The chain recombines TRBV11-2 with TRBJ2-4, with 10 nucleotides matching TRBD1. The CDR3 is 15 amino acids. In germline, CDR1 is SGHAT, CDR2 FQNNGV. Germline trimming cut 6 bases from V and 6 bases from J; bases unmatched to any gene: 8. The chain's CDR3 is CASSSGTGASNIQYF. The DNA for the CDR3 is TGTGCCAGCAGTTCTGGGACAGGGGCCTCAAACATTCAGTACTTC.

The table lists this clonotype with many counts. This rearrangement joins TRBV27 to TRBJ2-7; 8 nucleotides line up with TRBD1. The germline V gene encodes CDR1 MNHEY and CDR2 SMNVEV (reference sequence). The CDR3 covers 16 residues. V shed 2 bases and J 1 base; nucleotides not matched to a gene: 7. The CDR3 loop is CASSLTPGTGSYEQYF. As DNA, the CDR3 is TGTGCCAGCAGTTTAACCCCCGGGACAGGATCCTACGAGCAGTACTTC.

In DNA form, the CDR3 reads TGTGCCAGCAGCTCTTCCTCGGGACTTCTTATGTTCTTC. Translation gives CASSSSSGLLMFF. The rearrangement links TRBV12-3 or TRBV12-4 to TRBJ2-1; D possibly corresponds to TRBD2 (6 bases). The CDR3 runs to 13 residues. The germline V and J ends were trimmed by 6 bases and 15 bases, with 21 bases remaining between them.

In this sample, this clonotype turned up many times. The chain employs TRBV5-1 and TRBJ2-3; possible D gene TRBD1, 6 bases. This CDR3 is 14 amino acids long. Looked up from germline, CDR1 is SGHRS and CDR2 is YFSETQ. V shed 4 bases and J shed 2 bases, with 11 bases lying between them. Written as DNA, the CDR3 is TGCGCCAGCAGCAGTGGACAGCTCACAGATACGCAGTATTTT. Amino acid sequence: CASSSGQLTDTQYF.

This clonotype was counted many times. As DNA, the CDR3 is TGTGCCAGCAGTTTTTCTCTGGAGGGCGCAGATACGCAGTATTTT. This codes for CASSFSLEGADTQYF. V and J are TRBV28 and TRBJ2-3; D might be TRBD2 (6 bases). Trimming took 3 bases from V and 4 from J, leaving 14 bases between them. CDR1 and CDR2 from the germline V gene are MDHEN and SYDVKM. The CDR3 runs to 15 residues.

The chain combines TRBV24-1 with TRBJ2-3; 7 bases are a match to TRBD1. This CDR3 region has 14 residues. CDR1 KGHDR and CDR2 SFDVKD come from the germline V gene. The V and J ends lost 4 bases and 8 bases, in that order; junction bases with no gene match: 8. CDR3 loop: CATSETRDRATQYF. The CDR3 coding sequence is TGTGCCACCAGTGAGACTCGGGACAGAGCTACGCAGTATTTT.

This clonotype was detected ten times or more. CDR3 protein: CASSRTGWNQPQHF. The CDR3 coding sequence is TGCGCCAGCAGTCGGACGGGATGGAATCAGCCCCAGCATTTT. The chain is built from TRBV10-2 and TRBJ1-5; no firm D call. The V and J ends lost 5 bases and 4 bases respectively, with 12 bases between them. Germline V gives CDR1 WSHSY, CDR2 SAAADI. This CDR3 has 14 residues.

This clonotype came up many times. The chain joins TRBV6-2 or TRBV6-3 to TRBJ1-3, with D possibly matching TRBD1 (5 bases). V shed 7 bases and J shed 0 bases, with 16 bases lying between them. The CDR3 is 16 residues long. The germline V gene has CDR1 MNHEY and CDR2 SVGEGT. The CDR3, as DNA: TGTGCCAGCAACGTAGACAGTTGGAGCTCTGGAAACACCATATATTTT. It encodes CASNVDSWSSGNTIYF.

This clonotype was counted at least ten times. The gene calls are TRBV27 and TRBJ2-6; D not certain. This CDR3 is 17 amino acids long. Trimming cost V 6 bases and J 0 bases, with 15 bases left between them. Germline CDR1 reads MNHEY; CDR2 reads SMNVEV (reference sequence). The CDR3 DNA reads TGTGCCAGCAGCGTAACAGCAGTTTACTCTGGGGCCAACGTCCTGACTTTC. Amino acids: CASSVTAVYSGANVLTF.

This clonotype was observed many times. This rearrangement joins TRBV29-1 to TRBJ1-1; D is undetermined. The V gene's germline CDR1 is SQVTM and CDR2 ANQGSEA. This CDR3 spans 11 amino acids. Between the trimmed V and J ends, which lost 2 bases and 8 bases, there was a span of 9 bases. Here the CDR3 reads CSVETTSEAFF. In DNA, the CDR3 is TGCAGCGTTGAAACGACCTCAGAAGCTTTCTTT.

The CDR3 DNA reads TGTGCCAGCAGTCCCGGTAGTTATACGCAGTATTTT. As protein: CASSPGSYTQYF. The chain is built from TRBV7-8 and TRBJ2-3, with D hard to call. V lost 6 bases and J lost 7, with 11 bases in between. The germline CDR1 and CDR2 sequences are SGHVS and FQNEAQ. CDR3 length: 12 amino acids.

This clonotype was counted a few times. The V and J genes are TRBV12-3 or TRBV12-4 and TRBJ1-1; D gene ambiguous. Trimming removed 1 base at V and 5 bases at J, with 8 bases between. CDR3 size: 13 residues. The CDR3 loop is CASSLDLGTEAFF. The DNA for the CDR3 is TGTGCCAGCAGTTTAGATCTGGGAACTGAAGCTTTCTTT.

This clonotype was counted a few times. CDR3 in amino acids: CASSVGLADNEQFF. DNA for the CDR3: TGTGCCAGCAGCGTGGGACTAGCGGACAATGAGCAGTTCTTC. The chain couples TRBV9 to TRBJ2-1; 11 nucleotides align to TRBD2. This CDR3 spans 14 amino acids. Losses at the gene ends were 2 bases for V and 5 bases for J; bases not matched to a gene: 0. In germline, CDR1 is SGDLS, CDR2 YYNGEE.

This clonotype was seen at least ten times. J is TRBJ2-2 and V is TRBV2; 7 bases line up with TRBD1. V shed 1 base, J shed 1 base, and the junction held 3 bases outside the gene matches. Germline V gene sequence: CDR1 SNHLY, CDR2 FYNNEI. This CDR3 is built from 16 residues. The CDR3 region is CASSEEGGRNTGELFF. CDR3 DNA: TGTGCCAGCAGTGAAGAAGGGGGCAGGAACACCGGGGAGCTGTTTTTT.

Ten or more counts support this clonotype. The chain combines TRBV13 with TRBJ1-2, with D tentatively TRBD1 (5 bases). Germline loops: CDR1 PRHDT, CDR2 FYEKMQ (reference sequence). CDR3 length equals 13 residues. V lost 5 bases to trimming and J lost 3 bases, with 10 bases between them. CDR3 coding DNA: TGTGCCAGCAGCCGACAGTCTGACTATGGCTACACCTTC. This translates into CASSRQSDYGYTF.

There are many counts of this clonotype. This chain joins TRBV5-1 and TRBJ2-1; no clear D gene. Germline V lookup: CDR1 SGHRS, CDR2 YFSETQ. This CDR3 has 15 residues. The ends were cut back, 4 bases at V and 5 bases at J, with 16 bases in the middle. The chain's CDR3 is CASSPRPSSNNEQFF. The CDR3 DNA is TGCGCCAGCAGCCCCCGGCCATCAAGTAACAATGAGCAGTTCTTC. The entire variable domain, with the rest obtained from reference TRBV5-1 and TRBJ2-1, is as follows: KAGVTQTPRYLIKTRGQQVTLSCSPISGHRSVSWYQQTPGQGLQFLFEYFSETQRNKGNFPGRFSGRQFSNSRSEMNVSTLELGDSALYLCASSPRPSSNNEQFFGPGTRLTVL.

This clonotype was observed a handful of times. The V and J genes are TRBV13 and TRBJ1-3; 9 nucleotides line up with TRBD1. The ends lost 6 bases at V and 4 bases at J; junction bases unmatched: 7. Germline CDR1 PRHDT, CDR2 FYEKMQ (reference sequence). The CDR3 has 15 residues. CDR3 region: CASRPQGAGGNTIYF. For the CDR3, the DNA is TGTGCCAGCAGACCACAGGGGGCGGGAGGAAACACCATATATTTT.

Details on this clonotype: A much larger clone differs by one base, so this may be a read error. The chain is built from TRBV11-2 and TRBJ2-1, with unresolved D. Germline V gene lookup returns CDR1 SGHAT and CDR2 FQNNGV. The CDR3 spans 14 residues. V shed 3 bases and J shed 0 bases, with 6 bases lying between them. The CDR3 sequence: CASSFDFSYNEQFF. The CDR3 nucleotides read TGTGCCAGCAGCTTCGACTTCTCCTACAATGAGCAGTTCTTC.

Concerning this clonotype itself: A much larger clone is a single base away; this may be a read error. V gene TRBV7-3 combines with J gene TRBJ2-2, with a tentative D call TRBD2 (5 bases). V dropped 5 bases and J dropped 4 bases, with 14 bases sitting between them. The CDR3 spans 15 residues. Germline CDR1 is SGHTA and CDR2 is FQGTGA. The CDR3 sequence: CASSKRWTVTGELFF. As DNA, the CDR3 is TGTGCCAGCAGCAAGCGGTGGACGGTCACCGGGGAGCTGTTTTTT.

This clonotype was counted ten times or more. V and J are TRBV6-2 or TRBV6-3 and TRBJ1-2; TRBD1 might be the D (5 bases). From germline, CDR1 is MNHEY and CDR2 SVGEGT. This CDR3 spans 13 amino acids. V lost 5 bases to trimming and J lost 4 bases, with 11 bases between them. CDR3 residues: CASSQGSTYGYTF. DNA for the CDR3: TGTGCCAGCAGTCAGGGTTCCACCTATGGCTACACCTTC.

This clonotype was seen many times. The genes are TRBV3-1 and TRBJ1-2, with D possibly TRBD1 on 5 matching bases. Germline CDR1 is LGHDT and CDR2 is YNNKEL (reference sequence). V was cut by 1 base and J by 3 bases, with 9 bases left in between. The CDR3 sequence is 14 residues long. The CDR3: CASSQAGQYYGYTF. In DNA form, the CDR3 reads TGTGCCAGCAGCCAAGCCGGACAATACTATGGCTACACCTTC.

This clonotype was seen repeatedly, ten times or more. The rearrangement links TRBV28 to TRBJ1-5, with TRBD1 matching over 7 bases. The CDR3 is made up of 15 amino acids. Germline lookup yields CDR1 MDHEN and CDR2 SYDVKM. Losses at the gene ends were 3 bases for V and 7 bases for J; bases not matched to a gene: 9. The CDR3 nucleotides read TGTGCCAGCAGTTTCAGGGGGGCGGATGAGCAGCCCCAGCATTTT. It specifies CASSFRGADEQPQHF.

This clonotype came up many times. The V call is TRBV20-1, the J call TRBJ2-1; maybe TRBD1 (5 bases). The V gene lost 3 bases and the J gene lost 3 bases, with 18 bases spanning the gap. CDR3 length: 16 amino acids. Germline assignment: CDR1 DFQATT and CDR2 SNEGSKA (reference sequence). The CDR3 is CSASSTRQTYYNEQFF. The CDR3 DNA reads as TGCAGTGCTAGCTCAACGCGACAGACTTACTACAATGAGCAGTTCTTC.

This clonotype came up many times. This rearrangement joins TRBV30 to TRBJ2-1, with D possibly matching TRBD2 (6 bases). Germline V gene data show CDR1 as GTSNPN and CDR2 as SVGIG (reference sequence). V was clipped by 0 bases and J by 10 bases, with 22 bases between them. This CDR3 is 16 amino acids long. In DNA, the CDR3 is TGTGCCTGGAGTGTATTAGGAAGGTCGGGCAGCGGGGAGCAGTTCTTC. Its translation: CAWSVLGRSGSGEQFF.

This clonotype was found a few times. The chain links TRBV7-9 to TRBJ1-4; D call uncertain. V dropped 3 bases and J dropped 6 bases, with 14 bases sitting between them. Per the germline V gene, CDR1 is SEHNR and CDR2 is FQNEAQ (reference sequence). There are 15 residues in the CDR3. CDR3 DNA sequence: TGTGCCAGCAGCTTTCCTCTGGGTGGTGATGAAAAACTGTTTTTT. It encodes CASSFPLGGDEKLFF. The entire variable domain, with the rest obtained from reference TRBV7-9 and TRBJ1-4, is as follows: DTGVSQNPRHKITKRGQNVTFRCDPISEHNRLYWYRQTLGQGPEFLTYFQNEAQLEKSRLLSDRFSAERPKGSFSTLEIQRTEQGDSAMYLCASSFPLGGDEKLFFGSGTQLSVL.

This clonotype was picked up many times. The chain couples TRBV7-9 to TRBJ2-1; TRBD2 aligns across 9 bases. Losses at the gene ends were 1 base for V and 6 bases for J; bases not matched to a gene: 7. Germline assignment: CDR1 SEHNR and CDR2 FQNEAQ (reference sequence). This CDR3 region has 16 residues. CDR3 bases: TGTGCCAGCAGCTTAGGGGGGACTAGCCTGGCCAATGAGCAGTTCTTC. Protein sequence: CASSLGGTSLANEQFF.

In its sample, this clonotype was seen many times. The V gene is TRBV6-2 or TRBV6-3, the J gene TRBJ2-1, with TRBD2 matching 9 bases. Germline-derived CDR1 and CDR2 are MNHEY and SVGEGT. V dropped 6 bases and J dropped 0; count of bases not matched to a gene: 3. CDR3 length: 15 amino acids. CDR3 region: CASRLAGVSYNEQFF. The CDR3 bases are TGTGCCAGCAGATTAGCGGGAGTCTCCTACAATGAGCAGTTCTTC.

This clonotype has ten or more counts. The rearrangement uses TRBV10-3 and TRBJ2-7; TRBD2 aligns across 10 bases. CDR3 size: 13 residues. V trimming: 8 bases; J trimming: 3 bases; junction bases outside the gene matches: 4. Per germline, CDR1 ENHRY and CDR2 SYGVKD. The CDR3 region is CAIRAGGGYEQYF. CDR3 coding DNA: TGTGCCATCCGAGCGGGAGGGGGCTACGAGCAGTACTTC.